The entry below describes one TCR beta chain. The antigen is unknown. These data are taken from a study of cytomegalovirus exposure and HLA in healthy donors. Regarding the study as a whole: Associated with cytomegalovirus, according to the listing, were 150 to 200 TCR beta chains. The likely explanation for a cluster of highly shared sequence variants was sequencing artifact.

Trimming took 6 bases from V and 0 from J, leaving 12 bases between them. Germline V gene lookup returns CDR1 MNHEY and CDR2 SVGAGI. The CDR3 loop spans 14 amino acids. The PCR ran on 60 Vbeta and 13 Jbeta primers. Using immunoSEQ multiplex PCR, the repertoire was profiled, and TCRdb retains in-frame clones only, with some absent. The table includes 100,000 or so clones, around 70% detected once. Sequencing was done on a sample of PBMCs. The rearrangement links TRBV6-5 to TRBJ2-7; D uncertain. The sequence came from a man aged 35 to 55 in good health and CMV-seronegative. DNA of the CDR3: TGTGCCAGCAGATCTATGTACAGCTCCTACGAGCAGTACTTC. Its protein product is CASRSMYSSYEQYF.